This record concerns one T cell receptor (beta chain) sequence. Generated by immunoSEQ multiplex PCR, the TCRdb table keeps only in-frame clones and is missing some. This table holds about 150,000 clones, about 91% found once. The data were taken from a study of T cell responses to AZD1222 COVID-19 vaccine. CDR3 length: 17 residues. The J segment lost 4 bases and the V segment lost 0 bases, leaving 6 bases of the junction unmatched. Germline lookup yields CDR1 MGHRA and CDR2 YSYEKL. This receptor was obtained from an adult in good health. The chain uses TRBV4-1 and TRBJ2-6; 7 nucleotides line up with TRBD1. Sequences were derived from peripheral blood, sampled on day 0 of MenACWY control vaccination. In DNA, the CDR3 is TGCGCCAGCAGCCAAGATCCACAGGGGTACGGGGCCAACGTCCTGACTTTC. Translating it yields CASSQDPQGYGANVLTF.